Sequencing of this TCR beta chain was carried out in a study of T cell responses to AZD1222 COVID-19 vaccine. Study results and limitations: Regions left unmutated in variants are reportedly the target of nearly half of spike-specific TCRs.

Comment on this clone: The antigen remains unidentified.

Assay used: immunoSEQ multiplex PCR; TCRdb lists only in-frame clones, some missing. Here the sample spans some 120,000 clones, 75% to 90% being singletons. Between the trimmed V and J ends, which lost 3 bases and 1 base, there was a span of 19 bases. The CDR3 has 18 residues. The germline V gene encodes CDR1 SEHNR and CDR2 FQNEAQ (reference sequence). This chain connects TRBV7-9 to TRBJ1-5, with TRBD1 as a possible D gene (5 bases). The sequence came from an adult in good health. The sequenced sample was peripheral blood, obtained on day 0 of AZD1222 vaccination. As DNA, the CDR3 is TGTGCCAGCAGCTTCAATAGGGAGACAGCGCCAAGCAATCAGCCCCAGCATTTT. Translation gives CASSFNRETAPSNQPQHF. Full variable domain (remainder filled in from reference TRBV7-9 and TRBJ1-5): DTGVSQNPRHKITKRGQNVTFRCDPISEHNRLYWYRQTLGQGPEFLTYFQNEAQLEKSRLLSDRFSAERPKGSFSTLEIQRTEQGDSAMYLCASSFNRETAPSNQPQHFGDGTRLSIL.